This TCR beta chain came from a study of beta chain features in type 1 diabetes. The CDR3 spans 15 residues. The ends lost 1 base at V and 4 bases at J; junction bases unmatched: 2. Germline loops: CDR1 LNHDA, CDR2 SQIVND (reference sequence). Expressed TCRB transcripts were sequenced, since all the RNA that had been isolated was reverse transcribed. Profiled with immunoSEQ multiplex PCR; TCRdb holds only in-frame clones, not every one. The table includes over 700,000 clones, roughly 15% detected once. The receptor comes from a woman aged 18-35 years in good health. The sample was naive CD4+ T cells from blood. The chain links TRBV19 to TRBJ2-1, with 9 bases matching TRBD2. CDR3 amino acids: CASSIGREGYNEQFF. The CDR3 nucleotides read TGTGCCAGTAGTATAGGGCGGGAGGGTTACAATGAGCAGTTCTTC.